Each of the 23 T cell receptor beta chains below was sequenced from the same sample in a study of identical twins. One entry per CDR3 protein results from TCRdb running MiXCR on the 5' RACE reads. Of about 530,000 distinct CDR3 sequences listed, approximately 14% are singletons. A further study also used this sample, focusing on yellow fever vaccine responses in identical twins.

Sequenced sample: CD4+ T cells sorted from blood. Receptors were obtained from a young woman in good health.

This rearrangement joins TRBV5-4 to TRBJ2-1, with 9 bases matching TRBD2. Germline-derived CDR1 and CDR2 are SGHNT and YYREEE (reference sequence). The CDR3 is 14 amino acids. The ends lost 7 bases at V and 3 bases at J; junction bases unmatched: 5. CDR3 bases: TGTGCCAGCCAACTAGCGGGCATCTACAATGAGCAGTTCTTC. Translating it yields CASQLAGIYNEQFF.

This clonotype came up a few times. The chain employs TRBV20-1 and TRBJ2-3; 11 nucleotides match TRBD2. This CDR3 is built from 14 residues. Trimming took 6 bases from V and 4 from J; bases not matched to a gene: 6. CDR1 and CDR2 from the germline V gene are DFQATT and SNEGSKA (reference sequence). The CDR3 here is CSAPSGGKADTQYF. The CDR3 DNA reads TGCAGTGCCCCTAGCGGGGGGAAAGCAGATACGCAGTATTTT.

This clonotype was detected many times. In DNA, the CDR3 is TGTGCCAGCAAGGGGACAGGTCCCACCATTCAGCCCCAGCATTTT. Its protein product is CASKGTGPTIQPQHF. The rearrangement links TRBV12-3 or TRBV12-4 to TRBJ1-5, with 8 bases identical to TRBD1. The CDR3 runs to 15 residues. Unmatched junction bases numbered 11, after V lost 7 bases and J lost 6 bases.

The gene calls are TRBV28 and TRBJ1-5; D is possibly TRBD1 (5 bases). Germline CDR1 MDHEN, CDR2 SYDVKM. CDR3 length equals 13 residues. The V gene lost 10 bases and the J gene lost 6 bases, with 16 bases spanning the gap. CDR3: CATKERGGQPQHF. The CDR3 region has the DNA TGTGCCACCAAGGAGAGGGGAGGTCAGCCCCAGCATTTT.

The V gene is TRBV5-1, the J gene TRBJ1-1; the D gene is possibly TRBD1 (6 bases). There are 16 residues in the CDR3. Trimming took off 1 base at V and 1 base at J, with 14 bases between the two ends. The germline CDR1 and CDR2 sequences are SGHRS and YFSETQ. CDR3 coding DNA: TGCGCCAGCAGCTTGCTCTCTGGGACAAAGAACACTGAAGCTTTCTTT. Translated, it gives CASSLLSGTKNTEAFF.

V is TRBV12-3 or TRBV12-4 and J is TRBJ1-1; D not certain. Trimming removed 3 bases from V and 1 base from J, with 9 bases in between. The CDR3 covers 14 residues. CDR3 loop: CASSFSGKNTEAFF. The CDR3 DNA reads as TGTGCCAGCAGTTTCTCGGGGAAGAACACTGAAGCTTTCTTT.

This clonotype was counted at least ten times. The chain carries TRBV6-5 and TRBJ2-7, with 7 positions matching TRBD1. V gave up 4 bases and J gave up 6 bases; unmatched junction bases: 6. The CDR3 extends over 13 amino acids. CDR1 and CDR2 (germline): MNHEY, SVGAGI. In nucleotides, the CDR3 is TGTGCCAGCAGTTCCGACAGGGTGGGCGAGCAGTACTTC. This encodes CASSSDRVGEQYF.

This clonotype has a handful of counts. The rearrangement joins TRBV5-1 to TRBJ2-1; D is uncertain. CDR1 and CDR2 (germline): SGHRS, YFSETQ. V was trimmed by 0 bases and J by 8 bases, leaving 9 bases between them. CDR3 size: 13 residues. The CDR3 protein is CASSLVVGDEQFF. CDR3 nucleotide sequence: TGCGCCAGCAGCTTGGTAGTAGGTGATGAGCAGTTCTTC.

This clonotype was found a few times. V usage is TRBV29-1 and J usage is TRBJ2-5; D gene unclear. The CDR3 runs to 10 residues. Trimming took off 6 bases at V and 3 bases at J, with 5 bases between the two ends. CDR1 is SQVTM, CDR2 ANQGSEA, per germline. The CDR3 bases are TGCAGCGTGGCTAAAGAGACCCAGTACTTC. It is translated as CSVAKETQYF.

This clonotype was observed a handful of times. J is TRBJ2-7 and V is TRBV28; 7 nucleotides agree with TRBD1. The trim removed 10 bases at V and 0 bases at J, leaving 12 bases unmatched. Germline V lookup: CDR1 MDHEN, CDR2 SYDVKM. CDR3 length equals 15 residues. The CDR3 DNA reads TGTGCCACCCTTGCGACAGGGCTGAACTCCTACGAGCAGTACTTC. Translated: CATLATGLNSYEQYF.

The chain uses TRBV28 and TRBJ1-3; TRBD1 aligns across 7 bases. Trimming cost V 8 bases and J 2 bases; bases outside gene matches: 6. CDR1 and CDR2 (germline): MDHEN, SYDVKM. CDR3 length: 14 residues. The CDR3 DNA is TGTGCCAGCTACAGGGGTTCGACTGGAAACACCATATATTTT. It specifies CASYRGSTGNTIYF.

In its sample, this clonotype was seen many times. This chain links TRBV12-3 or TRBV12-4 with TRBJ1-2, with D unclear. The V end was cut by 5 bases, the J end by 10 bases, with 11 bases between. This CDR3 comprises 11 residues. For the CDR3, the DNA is TGTGCCAGCAGTGAGAAGAGGGACTACACCTTC. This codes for CASSEKRDYTF.

The CDR3 DNA reads TGTGCCAGCAGTTTTACATCCACTGAGCAGTTCTTC. Translating it yields CASSFTSTEQFF. V and J are TRBV12-3 or TRBV12-4 and TRBJ2-1; D remains unclear. V was trimmed by 3 bases and J by 9 bases, leaving 9 bases between them. CDR3 length: 12 residues.

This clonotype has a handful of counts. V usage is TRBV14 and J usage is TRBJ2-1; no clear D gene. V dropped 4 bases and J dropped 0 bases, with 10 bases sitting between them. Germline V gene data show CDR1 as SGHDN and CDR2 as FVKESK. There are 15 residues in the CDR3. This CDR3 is CASSPRPSSYNEQFF. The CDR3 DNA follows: TGTGCCAGCAGCCCCCGACCGAGCTCCTACAATGAGCAGTTCTTC.

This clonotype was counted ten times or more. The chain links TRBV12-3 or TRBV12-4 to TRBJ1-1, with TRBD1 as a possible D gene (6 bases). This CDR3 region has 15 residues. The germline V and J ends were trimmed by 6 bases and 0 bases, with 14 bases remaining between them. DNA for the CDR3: TGTGCCAGCAGATCACAAGGGGGACTGAACACTGAAGCTTTCTTT. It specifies CASRSQGGLNTEAFF.

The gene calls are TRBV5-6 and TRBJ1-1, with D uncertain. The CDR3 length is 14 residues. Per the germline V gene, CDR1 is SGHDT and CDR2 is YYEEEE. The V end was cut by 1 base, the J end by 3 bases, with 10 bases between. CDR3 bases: TGTGCCAGCAGCTTGTTGAGGAGGGACACTGAAGCTTTCTTT. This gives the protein CASSLLRRDTEAFF. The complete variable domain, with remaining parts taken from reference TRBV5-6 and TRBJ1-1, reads DAGVTQSPTHLIKTRGQQVTLRCSPKSGHDTVSWYQQALGQGPQFIFQYYEEEERQRGNFPDRFSGHQFPNYSSELNVNALLLGDSALYLCASSLLRRDTEAFFGQGTRLTVV.

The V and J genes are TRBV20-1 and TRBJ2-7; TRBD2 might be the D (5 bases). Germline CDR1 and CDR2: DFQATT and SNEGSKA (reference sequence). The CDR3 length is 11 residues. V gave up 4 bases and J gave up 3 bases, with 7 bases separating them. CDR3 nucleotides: TGCAGTGCTACCGGGGACTACGAGCAGTACGTC. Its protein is CSATGDYEQYV.

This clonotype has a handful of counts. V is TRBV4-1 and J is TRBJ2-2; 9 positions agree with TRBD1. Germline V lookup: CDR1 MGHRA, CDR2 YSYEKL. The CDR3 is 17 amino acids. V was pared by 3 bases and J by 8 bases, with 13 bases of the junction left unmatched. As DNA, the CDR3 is TGCGCCAGCAGCCACGCGCCCTCGGGACAGGGTCCGGGGGAGCTGTTTTTT. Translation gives CASSHAPSGQGPGELFF.

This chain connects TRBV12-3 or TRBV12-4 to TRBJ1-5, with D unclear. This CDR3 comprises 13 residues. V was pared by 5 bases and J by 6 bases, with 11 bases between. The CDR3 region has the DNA TGTGCCAGCAGTGCCTCTGTAGTTCAGCCCCAGCATTTT. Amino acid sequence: CASSASVVQPQHF.

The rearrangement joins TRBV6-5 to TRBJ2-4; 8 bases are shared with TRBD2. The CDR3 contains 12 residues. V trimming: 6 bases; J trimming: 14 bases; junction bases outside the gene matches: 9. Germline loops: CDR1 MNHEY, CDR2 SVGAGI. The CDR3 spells CASRGLFGGEYF. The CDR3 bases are TGTGCCAGCAGGGGACTATTCGGGGGGGAGTACTTC.

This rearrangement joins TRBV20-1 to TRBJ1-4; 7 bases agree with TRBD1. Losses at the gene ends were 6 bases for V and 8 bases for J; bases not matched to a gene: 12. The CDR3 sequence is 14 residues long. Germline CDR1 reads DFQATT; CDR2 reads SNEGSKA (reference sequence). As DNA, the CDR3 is TGCAGTGCCCAGGACCGACAGGGACCGGAAAAACTGTTTTTT. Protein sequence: CSAQDRQGPEKLFF.

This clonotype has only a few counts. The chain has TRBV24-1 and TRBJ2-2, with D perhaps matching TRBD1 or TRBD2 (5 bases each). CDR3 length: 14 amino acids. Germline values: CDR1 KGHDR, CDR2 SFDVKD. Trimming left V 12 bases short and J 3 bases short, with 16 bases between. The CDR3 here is CAAGATGYTGELFF. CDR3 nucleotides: TGTGCCGCCGGGGCAACTGGGTACACCGGGGAGCTGTTTTTT.

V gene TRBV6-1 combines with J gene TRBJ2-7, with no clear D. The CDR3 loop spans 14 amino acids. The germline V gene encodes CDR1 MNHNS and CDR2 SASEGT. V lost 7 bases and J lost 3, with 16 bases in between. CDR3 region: CASKPEVNGYEQYV. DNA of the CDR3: TGTGCCAGCAAACCGGAAGTGAACGGCTACGAGCAGTACGTC.